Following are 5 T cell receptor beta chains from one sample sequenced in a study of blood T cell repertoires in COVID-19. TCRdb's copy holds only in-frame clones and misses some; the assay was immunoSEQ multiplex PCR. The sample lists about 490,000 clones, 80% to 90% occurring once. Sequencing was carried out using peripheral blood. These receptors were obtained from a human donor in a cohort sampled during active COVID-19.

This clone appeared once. In DNA, the CDR3 is TGCGCCAGCAGCCAGGGGGGCTTTGAACGAGTAGCTTTCTTT. Its protein product is CASSQGGFERVAFF. V is TRBV5-1 and J is TRBJ1-1, with 7 nucleotides matching TRBD1. Germline trimming cut 4 bases from V and 10 bases from J; bases unmatched to any gene: 13. Germline values: CDR1 SGHRS, CDR2 YFSETQ. The CDR3 consists of 14 residues.

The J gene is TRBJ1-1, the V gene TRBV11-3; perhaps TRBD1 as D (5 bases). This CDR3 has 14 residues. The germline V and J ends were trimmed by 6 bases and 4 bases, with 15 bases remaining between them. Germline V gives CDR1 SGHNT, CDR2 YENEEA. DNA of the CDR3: TGTGCCAGCAGTCAAGGGGAATCGGGCACTGAAGCTTTCTTT. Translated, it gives CASSQGESGTEAFF. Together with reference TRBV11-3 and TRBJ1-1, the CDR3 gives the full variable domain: EAGVVQSPRYKIIEKKQPVAFWCNPISGHNTLYWYLQNLGQGPELLIRYENEEAVDDSQLPKDRFSAERLKGVDSTLKIQPAELGDSAVYLCASSQGESGTEAFFGQGTRLTVV.

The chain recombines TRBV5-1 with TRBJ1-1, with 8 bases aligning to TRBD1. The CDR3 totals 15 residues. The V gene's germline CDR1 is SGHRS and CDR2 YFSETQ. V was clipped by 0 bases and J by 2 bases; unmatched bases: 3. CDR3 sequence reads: CASSLVGQGNTEAFF. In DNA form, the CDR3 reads TGCGCCAGCAGCTTGGTAGGACAGGGAAACACTGAAGCTTTCTTT.

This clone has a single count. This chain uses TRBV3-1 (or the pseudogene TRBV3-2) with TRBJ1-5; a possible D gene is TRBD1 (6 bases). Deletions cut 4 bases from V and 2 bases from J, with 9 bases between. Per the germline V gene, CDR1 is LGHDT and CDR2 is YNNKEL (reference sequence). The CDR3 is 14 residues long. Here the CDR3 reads CASSRAGGNQPQHF. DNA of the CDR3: TGTGCCAGCAGCCGGGCAGGGGGCAATCAGCCCCAGCATTTT.

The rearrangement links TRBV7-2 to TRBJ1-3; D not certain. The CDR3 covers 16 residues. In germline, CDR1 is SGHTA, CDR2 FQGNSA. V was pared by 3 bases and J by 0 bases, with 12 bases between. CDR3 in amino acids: CASSFSLGFSGNTIYF. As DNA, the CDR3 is TGTGCCAGCAGCTTTTCACTAGGGTTCTCTGGAAACACCATATATTTT.